The entry below gives a single T cell receptor (beta chain) sequence along with its context. The sample belongs to a study of T cell responses to AZD1222 COVID-19 vaccine. Germline lookup yields CDR1 SGHRS and CDR2 YFSETQ. This CDR3 is 15 amino acids long. V lost 4 bases and J lost 1, with 14 bases in between. Repertoires were generated with immunoSEQ multiplex PCR, while TCRdb's copy carries only in-frame clones and drops some. This repertoire shows 150,000 to 160,000 clones, about nine tenths found once; its top ten account for under 20%. The clonotype comes from an adult in good health. The sequencing used peripheral blood, collected on day 0 of AZD1222 vaccination. The J gene is TRBJ1-1, the V gene TRBV5-1, with TRBD1 as a possible D gene (5 bases). CDR3 in amino acids: CASSPRQLGNTEAFF. In nucleotides, the CDR3 is TGCGCCAGCAGCCCTAGACAGCTTGGGAACACTGAAGCTTTCTTT. The variable domain in full, completed from reference TRBV5-1 and TRBJ1-1, reads KAGVTQTPRYLIKTRGQQVTLSCSPISGHRSVSWYQQTPGQGLQFLFEYFSETQRNKGNFPGRFSGRQFSNSRSEMNVSTLELGDSALYLCASSPRQLGNTEAFFGQGTRLTVV.